Listed here are 4 T cell receptor beta chains from one sample, sequenced in a study of T cell clonotyping in hematopoietic cell transplantation. The data were produced by immunoSEQ multiplex PCR, yet TCRdb's version contains in-frame clones alone and is incomplete. The table includes approximately 5,000 clones, approximately 91% detected once. The input for sequencing was peripheral blood mononuclear cells, taken 100 days after allogeneic stem cell transplant. The receptors derive from a female patient aged 50-60 years who had an allogeneic stem cell transplant from an unrelated donor, so T cells may come from the graft donor. Some clones in this sample may be carry-over from other donors' samples.

The chain carries TRBV6-6 and TRBJ2-7; D might be TRBD1 (6 bases). The V and J ends lost 8 bases and 2 bases respectively, with 13 bases between them. This CDR3 contains 13 residues. The germline gives CDR1 MNHNY, CDR2 SVGAGI (reference sequence). CDR3: CASGRDITYEQYF. CDR3 nucleotide sequence: TGTGCCAGCGGAAGGGACATCACCTACGAGCAGTACTTC.

This clone was counted once. V gene TRBV30 combines with J gene TRBJ2-2; D is perhaps TRBD2 (7 bases). Germline V gene data show CDR1 as GTSNPN and CDR2 as SVGIG (reference sequence). V was cut by 0 bases and J by 6 bases, with 17 bases left in between. The CDR3 is 16 amino acids. The CDR3 reads CAWSVSGGGLAGELFF. As DNA, the CDR3 is TGTGCCTGGAGTGTCTCTGGCGGGGGCCTGGCCGGGGAGCTGTTTTTT.

The chain links TRBV11-3 to TRBJ2-1; 9 bases match TRBD2. V trimming: 0 bases; J trimming: 8 bases; junction bases outside the gene matches: 8. The V gene's germline CDR1 is SGHNT and CDR2 YENEEA. This CDR3 comprises 16 residues. CDR3 loop: CASSLDGRGGNDEQFF. The CDR3 DNA reads TGTGCCAGCAGCTTAGATGGGCGGGGGGGCAACGATGAGCAGTTCTTC.

The chain uses TRBV6-1 and TRBJ2-7, with 9 bases fitting TRBD1. The CDR3 totals 14 residues. Germline V gives CDR1 MNHNS, CDR2 SASEGT. V lost 3 bases, J lost 5 bases, and 5 bases stayed unmatched. The CDR3 DNA is TGTGCCAGCAGTGATCCGGGACAGGGCAACGAGCAGTACTTC. Its protein product is CASSDPGQGNEQYF.